Listed below are T cell receptor beta chains from one sample, sequenced in a study of blood T cell repertoires in COVID-19. TCRdb's table, derived via immunoSEQ multiplex PCR, lists solely in-frame clones and lacks some. The data contain around 310,000 clones, 90% of them singletons. The sample comprised peripheral blood. These receptors were taken from a woman aged 40 to 55 with COVID-19, enrolled during active disease. CDR3s include the opening cysteine and the closing phenylalanine or tryptophan. D genes are given only for firm matches. Clone sizes are given selectively: once, few, many, or a class where the clone is expanded.

.	TRBV5-1	TRBJ2-1	TRBD1	CASSSLTGGVYNEQFF	TGCGCCAGCAGTAGTCTTACAGGGGGAGTGTACAATGAGCAGTTCTTC
.	TRBV7-2	TRBJ2-1	.	CASSGRGYNEQFF	TGTGCCAGCAGCGGACGGGGCTACAATGAGCAGTTCTTC
.	TRBV27	TRBJ1-2	.	CASSRGRSYGYTF	TGTGCCAGCAGCCGGGGTAGAAGCTATGGCTACACCTTC
.	TRBV7-3	TRBJ2-1	.	CASSLTPTGSYNEQFF	TGTGCCAGCAGCTTAACCCCGACTGGATCCTACAATGAGCAGTTCTTC
once	TRBV5-5	TRBJ1-4	.	CASSSGSTGEKLFF	TGTGCCAGCAGCTCCGGATCCACGGGTGAAAAACTGTTTTTT
.	TRBV7-9	TRBJ1-2	.	CASSPTDGVKVYGYTF	TGTGCCAGCAGCCCTACCGACGGAGTTAAAGTCTATGGCTACACCTTC
.	TRBV7-2	TRBJ2-1	TRBD2	CASSSTSGRRIEQFF	TGTGCCAGCAGCTCGACTAGCGGGAGGAGAATTGAGCAGTTCTTC
.	TRBV6-2/TRBV6-3	TRBJ2-3	.	CASSHLALGVDTQYF	TGTGCCAGCAGTCATCTAGCGCTAGGGGTAGATACGCAGTATTTT
.	TRBV28	TRBJ1-2	TRBD1	CASRLPGQGFHGYTF	TGTGCCAGCAGACTACCGGGACAGGGGTTCCACGGCTACACCTTC
.	TRBV7-8	TRBJ1-2	.	CASSPTDRDYGYTF	TGTGCCAGCAGCCCGACGGACAGAGACTATGGCTACACCTTC
.	TRBV6-5	TRBJ2-7	.	CASSSDSITYEQYF	TGTGCCAGCAGTTCGGACAGTATCACCTACGAGCAGTACTTC
.	TRBV7-2	TRBJ2-3	TRBD2	CASSLAGGRADTQYF	TGTGCCAGCAGCTTAGCGGGAGGGCGAGCAGATACGCAGTATTTT
.	TRBV5-4	TRBJ1-3	.	CASSREGLLSGNTIYF	TGTGCCAGCAGCCGTGAGGGACTTCTCTCTGGAAACACCATATATTTT
.	TRBV27	TRBJ1-1	TRBD1	CASSSGDRAEAFF	TGTGCCAGCAGTTCCGGAGACAGGGCCGAAGCTTTCTTT
.	TRBV27	TRBJ1-2	.	CASSLSILSYNYGYTF	TGTGCCAGCAGTTTATCGATACTTTCCTATAACTATGGCTACACCTTC
.	TRBV5-1	TRBJ1-2	TRBD1	CASSLEFGDSNYGYTF	TGCGCCAGCAGCTTGGAGTTCGGGGACAGCAACTATGGCTACACCTTC
once	TRBV5-1	TRBJ2-1	.	CASSSKYRTGNVFNEQFF	TGCGCCAGCAGCTCAAAATATCGAACAGGTAATGTGTTCAATGAGCAGTTCTTC
.	TRBV7-8	TRBJ2-3	.	CASSPWTVTDTQYF	TGTGCCAGCAGCCCTTGGACAGTCACAGATACGCAGTATTTT
.	TRBV7-9	TRBJ1-1	.	CASSSMSAEAFF	TGTGCCAGCAGCAGCATGTCTGCTGAAGCTTTCTTT
.	TRBV5-1	TRBJ2-5	.	CASSFGTGEETQYF	TGCGCCAGCAGCTTCGGGACGGGGGAAGAGACCCAGTACTTC
.	TRBV18	TRBJ1-5	TRBD1	CASSQYGTEPNQPQHF	TGTGCCAGCTCACAATACGGGACAGAACCTAATCAGCCCCAGCATTTT
few	TRBV11-3	TRBJ1-6	.	CASSLERHSPLHF	TGTGCCAGCAGCTTAGAGAGGCATTCACCCCTCCACTTT
.	TRBV18	TRBJ1-1	.	CASSPNSPYGVPNTEAFF	TGTGCCAGCTCACCAAATTCCCCCTATGGAGTCCCGAACACTGAAGCTTTCTTT
few	TRBV2	TRBJ1-2	.	CASRNSLSYGYTF	TGTGCCAGCAGAAACAGCCTTTCCTATGGCTACACCTTC
.	TRBV10-3	TRBJ1-2	.	CAISDLSYGYTF	TGTGCCATCAGTGACCTCTCCTATGGCTACACCTTC
.	TRBV19	TRBJ2-7	.	CASSIDIIGRGTFEEQYF	TGTGCCAGTAGTATAGACATCATCGGCAGGGGCACGTTCGAGGAGCAGTACTTC
.	TRBV2	TRBJ2-2	TRBD2	CATSLAGASRAGELFF	TGTGCCACCTCACTAGCGGGGGCCTCCCGGGCCGGGGAGCTGTTTTTT
.	TRBV30	TRBJ1-4	.	CAWKRRVEEKLFF	TGTGCCTGGAAGAGGAGGGTCGAGGAAAAACTGTTTTTT
once	TRBV11-3	TRBJ2-3	TRBD2	CASSFSGGRGGDTQYF	TGTGCCAGCAGCTTCTCGGGAGGCCGGGGTGGGGATACGCAGTATTTT
.	TRBV6-2/TRBV6-3	TRBJ2-7	.	CASSQRQGSSYEQYF	TGTGCCAGCAGTCAACGGCAGGGCTCCTCCTACGAGCAGTACTTC
.	TRBV4-3	TRBJ2-7	.	CASSQEDRSYEQYF	TGCGCCAGCAGCCAAGAGGACAGATCCTACGAGCAGTACTTC
once	TRBV7-2	TRBJ1-2	.	CASSQRGFYGYTF	TGTGCCAGCAGCCAACGGGGATTCTATGGCTACACCTTC
.	TRBV28	TRBJ2-1	TRBD2	CATHGVVAGTWQFF	TGTGCTACGCACGGGGTGGTAGCGGGGACTTGGCAGTTCTTC
.	TRBV12-3/TRBV12-4	TRBJ2-7	.	CASSLVSGNEQYF	TGTGCCAGCAGTTTAGTATCAGGAAACGAGCAGTACTTC
.	TRBV7-2	TRBJ2-1	.	CASSAIGGEFYNEQFF	TGTGCCAGCAGTGCCATTGGAGGGGAGTTTTACAATGAGCAGTTCTTC
.	TRBV2	TRBJ2-2	TRBD1	CASSQKGRTGLLTGELFF	TGTGCCAGCAGCCAAAAGGGAAGGACAGGCCTCCTTACCGGGGAGCTGTTTTTT
.	TRBV7-6	TRBJ2-1	TRBD2	CASSPGLDQFF	TGTGCCAGCAGCCCTGGACTAGATCAGTTCTTC
.	TRBV20-1	TRBJ2-3	TRBD2	CSASEREGTDTQYF	TGCAGTGCTAGTGAGCGGGAGGGGACAGATACGCAGTATTTT
.	TRBV7-2	TRBJ2-7	TRBD1	CASSLDTGGLSYEQYF	TGTGCCAGCAGCTTGGATACAGGGGGACTTTCCTACGAGCAGTACTTC
.	TRBV6-6	TRBJ1-1	TRBD1	CASRDREGTEAFF	TGTGCCAGCAGGGACAGGGAGGGGACTGAAGCTTTCTTT
few	TRBV19	TRBJ2-7	.	CASNGQTYEQYF	TGTGCCAGTAACGGACAGACCTACGAGCAGTACTTC
.	TRBV5-1	TRBJ2-7	.	CASSLAVGRRLGEEYF	TGCGCCAGCAGCTTGGCCGTTGGCAGGCGCCTTGGGGAGGAGTACTTC
.	TRBV18	TRBJ1-5	TRBD1	CASSPSGQVDQPQHF	TGTGCCAGCTCACCCTCAGGACAGGTCGATCAGCCCCAGCATTTT
.	TRBV28	TRBJ1-2	.	CASSDYTKQGFYGYTF	TGTGCCAGCAGCGACTATACCAAACAGGGTTTCTATGGCTACACCTTC
.	TRBV7-9	TRBJ1-1	.	CASSLQGEGTEAFF	TGTGCCAGCAGCCTACAGGGTGAGGGCACTGAAGCTTTCTTT
few	TRBV7-9	TRBJ1-2	.	CASSLVGPYGYTF	TGTGCCAGCAGCTTAGTTGGGCCCTATGGCTACACCTTC
.	TRBV19	TRBJ1-2	.	CASSKGRGYGYTF	TGTGCCAGTAGTAAGGGCAGGGGCTATGGCTACACCTTC
.	TRBV12-3/TRBV12-4	TRBJ2-5	.	CASSRRGQETQYF	TGTGCCAGCAGCCGCCGGGGCCAAGAGACCCAGTACTTC
.	TRBV7-9	TRBJ2-1	.	CASSFSRNEQFF	TGTGCCAGCAGCTTTTCGAGAAATGAGCAGTTCTTC
.	TRBV10-3	TRBJ1-3	TRBD1	CAIQSQGAAGNTIYF	TGTGCCATCCAATCGCAGGGGGCGGCTGGAAACACCATATATTTT
once	TRBV27	TRBJ1-5	TRBD1	CASSPGQGGQPQHF	TGTGCCAGCAGTCCTGGACAGGGCGGTCAGCCCCAGCATTTT
.	TRBV10-3	TRBJ2-3	.	CAISESMGGTDTQYF	TGTGCCATCAGTGAGTCGATGGGAGGCACAGATACGCAGTATTTT
once	TRBV5-1	TRBJ2-1	TRBD2	CASSRGLAPNYNEQFF	TGCGCCAGCAGCCGGGGACTAGCGCCTAACTACAATGAGCAGTTCTTC
.	TRBV27	TRBJ1-4	.	CASSLLRGKLFF	TGTGCCAGCAGTTTATTGAGGGGGAAACTGTTTTTT